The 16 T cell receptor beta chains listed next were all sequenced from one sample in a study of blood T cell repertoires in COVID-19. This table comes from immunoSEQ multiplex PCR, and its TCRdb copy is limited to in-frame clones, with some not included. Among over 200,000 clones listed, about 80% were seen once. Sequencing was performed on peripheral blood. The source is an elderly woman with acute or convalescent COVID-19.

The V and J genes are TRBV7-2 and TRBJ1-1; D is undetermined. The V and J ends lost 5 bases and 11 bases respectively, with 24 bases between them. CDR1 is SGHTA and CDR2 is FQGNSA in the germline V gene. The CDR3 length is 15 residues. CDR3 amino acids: CASSPDSGNRRLAFF. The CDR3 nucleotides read TGTGCCAGCAGCCCGGACTCCGGTAATCGGCGTTTGGCTTTCTTT.

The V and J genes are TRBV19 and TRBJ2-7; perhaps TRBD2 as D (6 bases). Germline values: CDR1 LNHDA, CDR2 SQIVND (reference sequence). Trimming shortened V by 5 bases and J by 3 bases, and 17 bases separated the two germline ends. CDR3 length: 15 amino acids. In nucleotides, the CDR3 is TGTGCCAGTAGTCGGGATCAGGCGCGGGGCTACGAGCAGTACTTC. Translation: CASSRDQARGYEQYF.

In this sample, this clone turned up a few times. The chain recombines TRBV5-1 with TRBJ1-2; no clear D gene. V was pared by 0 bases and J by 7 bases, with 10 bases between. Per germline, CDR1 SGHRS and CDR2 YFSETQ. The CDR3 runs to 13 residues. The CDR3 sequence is CASSLGAGTGYTF. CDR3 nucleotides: TGCGCCAGCAGCTTGGGAGCGGGAACTGGCTACACCTTC. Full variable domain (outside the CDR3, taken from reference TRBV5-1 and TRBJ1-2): KAGVTQTPRYLIKTRGQQVTLSCSPISGHRSVSWYQQTPGQGLQFLFEYFSETQRNKGNFPGRFSGRQFSNSRSEMNVSTLELGDSALYLCASSLGAGTGYTFGSGTRLTVV.

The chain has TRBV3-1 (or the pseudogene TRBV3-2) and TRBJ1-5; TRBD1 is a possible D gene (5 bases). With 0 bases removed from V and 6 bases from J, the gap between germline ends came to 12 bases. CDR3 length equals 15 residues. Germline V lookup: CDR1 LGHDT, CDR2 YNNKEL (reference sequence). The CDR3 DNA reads TGTGCCAGCAGCCAAGATCTGGGGCGGGGTCAGCCCCAGCATTTT. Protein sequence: CASSQDLGRGQPQHF.

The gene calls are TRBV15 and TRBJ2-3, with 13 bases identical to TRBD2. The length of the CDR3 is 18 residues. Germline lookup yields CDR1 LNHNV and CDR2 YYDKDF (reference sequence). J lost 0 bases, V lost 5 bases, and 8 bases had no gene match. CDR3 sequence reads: CATSSRTSGGSSTDTQYF. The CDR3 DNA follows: TGTGCCACCAGCTCCCGGACTAGCGGGGGTAGTAGCACAGATACGCAGTATTTT.

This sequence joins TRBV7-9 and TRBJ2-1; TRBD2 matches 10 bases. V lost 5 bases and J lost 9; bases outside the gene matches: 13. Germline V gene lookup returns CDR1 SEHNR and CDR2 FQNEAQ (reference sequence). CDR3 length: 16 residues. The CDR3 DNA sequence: TGTGCCAGCAGCCTACCCCCCATAGCGGGGGGCAGTGAGCAGTTCTTC. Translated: CASSLPPIAGGSEQFF.

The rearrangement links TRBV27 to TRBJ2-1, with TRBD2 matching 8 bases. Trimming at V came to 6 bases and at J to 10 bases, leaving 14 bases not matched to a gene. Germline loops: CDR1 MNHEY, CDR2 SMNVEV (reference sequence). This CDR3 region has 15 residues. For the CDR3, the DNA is TGTGCCAGCAGCTCCTTCGGAGCGGGAGTGGGGGAGCAGTTCTTC. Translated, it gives CASSSFGAGVGEQFF.

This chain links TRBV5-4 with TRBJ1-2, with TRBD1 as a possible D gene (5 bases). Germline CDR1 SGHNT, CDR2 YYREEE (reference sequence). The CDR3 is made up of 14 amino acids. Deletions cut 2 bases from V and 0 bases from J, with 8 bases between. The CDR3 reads CASSLWGANYGYTF. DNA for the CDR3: TGTGCCAGCAGCTTATGGGGGGCTAACTATGGCTACACCTTC.

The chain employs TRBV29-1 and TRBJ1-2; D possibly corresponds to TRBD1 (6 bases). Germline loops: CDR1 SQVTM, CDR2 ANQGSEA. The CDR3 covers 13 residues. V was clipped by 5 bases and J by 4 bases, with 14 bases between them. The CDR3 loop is CSVRTAQSYGYTF. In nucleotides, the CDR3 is TGCAGCGTTAGGACAGCGCAGAGCTATGGCTACACCTTC.

CDR3 in amino acids: CASSGTGSTGELFF. In DNA, the CDR3 is TGTGCCAGCAGCGGTACAGGAAGCACCGGGGAGCTGTTTTTT. The chain couples TRBV9 to TRBJ2-2; a weak D match, TRBD1 (5 bases). CDR1 is SGDLS and CDR2 is YYNGEE in the germline V gene. The CDR3 extends over 14 amino acids. V shed 3 bases and J shed 4 bases, with 10 bases lying between them.

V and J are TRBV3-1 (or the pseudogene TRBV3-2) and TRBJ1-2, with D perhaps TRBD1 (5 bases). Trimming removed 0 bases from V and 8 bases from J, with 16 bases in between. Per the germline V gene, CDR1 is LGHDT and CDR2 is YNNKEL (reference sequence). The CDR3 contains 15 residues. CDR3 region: CASSQDSGGRGGYTF. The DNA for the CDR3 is TGTGCCAGCAGCCAAGATTCGGGGGGTAGAGGCGGCTACACCTTC.

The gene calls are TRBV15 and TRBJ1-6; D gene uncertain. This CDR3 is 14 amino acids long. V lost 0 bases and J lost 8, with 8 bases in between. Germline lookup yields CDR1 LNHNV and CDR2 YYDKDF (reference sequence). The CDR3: CATSREVVDSPLHF. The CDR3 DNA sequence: TGTGCCACCAGCAGAGAGGTAGTAGATTCACCCCTCCACTTT. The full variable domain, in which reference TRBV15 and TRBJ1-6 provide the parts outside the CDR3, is DAMVIQNPRYQVTQFGKPVTLSCSQTLNHNVMYWYQQKSSQAPKLLFHYYDKDFNNEADTPDNFQSRRPNTSFCFLDIRSPGLGDTAMYLCATSREVVDSPLHFGNGTRLTVT.

The CDR3 DNA reads as TGTGCCAGCAAGCGTCCAGACTCCTACGAGCAGTACTTC. Protein sequence: CASKRPDSYEQYF. J is TRBJ2-7 and V is TRBV2; D not certain. Per germline, CDR1 SNHLY and CDR2 FYNNEI. With 7 bases removed from V and 0 bases from J, the gap between germline ends came to 10 bases. The CDR3 spans 13 residues.

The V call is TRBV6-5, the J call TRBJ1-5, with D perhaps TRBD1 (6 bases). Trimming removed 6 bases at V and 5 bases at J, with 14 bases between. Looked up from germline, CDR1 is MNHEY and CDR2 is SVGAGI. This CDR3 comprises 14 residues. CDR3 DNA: TGTGCCAGCAGGCTCCAGGGGAGATATCAGCCCCAGCATTTT. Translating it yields CASRLQGRYQPQHF.

The CDR3 bases are TGCAGCTCCCCGGGGGCCCGGTCGGGACAGGGTGTCTCTGAGCAGTTCTTC. Encoded protein: CSSPGARSGQGVSEQFF. V usage is TRBV29-1 and J usage is TRBJ2-1, with 9 bases identical to TRBD1. The CDR3 is 17 residues long. Germline CDR1 SQVTM, CDR2 ANQGSEA. J lost 9 bases, V lost 8 bases, and 23 bases had no gene match.

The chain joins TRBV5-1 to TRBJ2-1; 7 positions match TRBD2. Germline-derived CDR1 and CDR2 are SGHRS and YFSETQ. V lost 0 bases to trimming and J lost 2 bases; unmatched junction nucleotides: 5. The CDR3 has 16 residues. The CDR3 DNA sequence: TGCGCCAGCAGCTTGGGGGGCGGGAGTCCCTACAATGAGCAGTTCTTC. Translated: CASSLGGGSPYNEQFF.